A single sample is the source of the 27 T cell receptor beta chains below, sequenced in a study of patients and donors after allogeneic stem cell transplantation. Using its own MiXCR run on the RT-PCR reads, TCRdb lists one record per CDR3 protein. In the table there are approximately 430,000 distinct CDR3 sequences, under 20% of which are singletons. Sample: blood, either unsorted or a sorted T cell fraction (not recorded which). The receptors come from a human donor who was either an allogeneic HSCT recipient or a stem cell or donor lymphocyte infusion donor (not recorded which). It is not recorded whose cells these are; they may come from a transplant donor.

The V gene is TRBV7-2, the J gene TRBJ2-2; D might be TRBD1 (5 bases). Germline assignment: CDR1 SGHTA and CDR2 FQGNSA. The CDR3 has 14 amino acids. With 5 bases removed from V and 4 bases from J, the gap between germline ends came to 11 bases. The CDR3 sequence: CASSPGRVTGELFF. CDR3 in DNA: TGTGCCAGCAGCCCGGGCAGGGTCACCGGGGAGCTGTTTTTT.

The rearrangement uses TRBV20-1 and TRBJ2-2; D remains ambiguous. This CDR3 has 14 amino acids. CDR1 DFQATT and CDR2 SNEGSKA come from the germline V gene (reference sequence). The V gene lost 3 bases and the J gene lost 1 base, with 9 bases spanning the gap. DNA for the CDR3: TGCAGTGCTAGGGTTGACGGGAACACCGGGGAGCTGTTTTTT. It specifies CSARVDGNTGELFF.

The chain recombines TRBV7-3 with TRBJ2-2, with 8 positions matching TRBD2. V lost 6 bases to trimming and J lost 6 bases; unmatched junction nucleotides: 6. This CDR3 comprises 14 residues. Per the germline V gene, CDR1 is SGHTA and CDR2 is FQGTGA. The CDR3 spells CASRVAGGAGELFF. DNA of the CDR3: TGTGCCAGCAGGGTTGCGGGAGGAGCCGGGGAGCTGTTTTTT.

The chain joins TRBV2 to TRBJ2-7; 8 bases align to TRBD2. V lost 1 base, J lost 5 bases, and 7 bases stayed unmatched. Germline loops: CDR1 SNHLY, CDR2 FYNNEI. There are 15 residues in the CDR3. DNA of the CDR3: TGTGCCAGCAGTGAAGGGAGCGGGAGTTGGGACGAGCAGTACTTC. It specifies CASSEGSGSWDEQYF.

The rearrangement links TRBV11-2 to TRBJ2-7; D assignment may be TRBD1 or TRBD2 (6 bases each). V was cut by 7 bases and J by 0 bases, with 13 bases left in between. Germline CDR1 is SGHAT and CDR2 is FQNNGV. The CDR3 runs to 14 residues. This CDR3 reads CASTVGGSSYEQYF. The CDR3 DNA reads TGTGCCAGCACCGTAGGGGGGAGCTCCTACGAGCAGTACTTC.

The V and J genes are TRBV7-2 and TRBJ2-5, with 9 positions matching TRBD2. J gave up 1 base and V 0 bases, and 9 bases lay outside the gene matches. The CDR3 spans 18 residues. Per germline, CDR1 SGHTA and CDR2 FQGNSA. The DNA for the CDR3 is TGTGCCAGCAGCTTAGCGATAGCGGGGGCCACTCGCCAAGAGACCCAGTACTTC. This translates into CASSLAIAGATRQETQYF.

This clonotype has just a few counts. For the CDR3, the DNA is TGTGCCATCAGGGACAGGGAGGGGTTCTACGAGCAGTACTTC. This encodes CAIRDREGFYEQYF. The chain recombines TRBV10-3 with TRBJ2-7, with a tentative D call TRBD1 (8 bases). In germline, CDR1 is ENHRY, CDR2 SYGVKD. The V gene lost 6 bases and the J gene lost 3 bases, with 15 bases spanning the gap. The CDR3 totals 14 residues.

The chain has TRBV24-1 and TRBJ2-7, with D possibly TRBD1 on 5 matching bases. From germline, CDR1 is KGHDR and CDR2 SFDVKD. CDR3 length equals 18 residues. V lost 1 base to trimming and J lost 6 bases, with 24 bases between them. The DNA of the CDR3 is TGTGCCACCAGTGATTTCCGGCAGGGTTACTACCTCCGGACCGAGCAGTACTTC. Translated: CATSDFRQGYYLRTEQYF.

The V gene is TRBV5-6, the J gene TRBJ2-1; the D is unclear. CDR3 length: 15 residues. Germline V gene sequence: CDR1 SGHDT, CDR2 YYEEEE. V lost 1 base and J lost 0, with 8 bases in between. The CDR3: CASSLLLSSYNEQFF. The CDR3 nucleotides are TGTGCCAGCAGCTTGTTGCTGAGCTCCTACAATGAGCAGTTCTTC.

The chain recombines TRBV4-3 with TRBJ1-5, with D unresolved. The germline CDR1 and CDR2 sequences are LGHNA and YSLEER. The ends were cut back, 0 bases at V and 5 bases at J, with 11 bases in the middle. The CDR3 length is 15 residues. The DNA for the CDR3 is TGCGCCAGCAGCCAAGATTCGGGGTATTATCAGCCCCAGCATTTT. It is translated as CASSQDSGYYQPQHF.

This sequence joins TRBV7-2 and TRBJ2-7; TRBD2 might be the D (5 bases). Germline V CDR1 and CDR2: SGHTA, FQGNSA. The germline V and J ends were trimmed by 1 base and 7 bases, with 14 bases remaining between them. The CDR3 length is 14 residues. The CDR3 protein is CASSLEALADEQYF. The DNA for the CDR3 is TGTGCCAGCAGCTTAGAGGCCCTAGCCGATGAGCAGTACTTC.

CDR3 residues: CATSREAGGRNEQFF. CDR3 sequence (DNA): TGTGCCACCAGCAGAGAGGCGGGGGGGAGGAATGAGCAGTTCTTC. The chain links TRBV15 to TRBJ2-1, with 9 bases fitting TRBD2. Germline CDR1 is LNHNV and CDR2 is YYDKDF (reference sequence). V gave up 0 bases and J gave up 7 bases; unmatched junction bases: 4. CDR3 size: 15 residues.

This clonotype was observed a few times. The chain combines TRBV20-1 with TRBJ1-4, with 8 bases lining up with TRBD1. The germline V gene has CDR1 DFQATT and CDR2 SNEGSKA (reference sequence). The length of the CDR3 is 14 residues. Losses at the gene ends were 4 bases for V and 8 bases for J; bases not matched to a gene: 9. CDR3 loop: CSATPGGGREKLFF. The CDR3 coding sequence is TGCAGTGCTACACCAGGGGGCGGGAGGGAAAAACTGTTTTTT.

This clonotype was found a few times. The V and J genes are TRBV6-1 and TRBJ1-2; TRBD1 matches at 9 bases. This CDR3 comprises 14 residues. Germline lookup yields CDR1 MNHNS and CDR2 SASEGT. V dropped 5 bases and J dropped 2; count of bases not matched to a gene: 3. CDR3 sequence reads: CASSTGTGNYGYTF. The DNA for the CDR3 is TGTGCCAGCAGTACTGGGACAGGGAACTATGGCTACACCTTC.

This clonotype was picked up a small number of times. The CDR3 DNA is TGCAGTGCCAAACCCAACAGGGGGCGTCCCTACGAGCAGTACTTC. Translation gives CSAKPNRGRPYEQYF. This chain links TRBV20-1 with TRBJ2-7; 9 positions agree with TRBD1. The V gene's germline CDR1 is DFQATT and CDR2 SNEGSKA (reference sequence). Trimming removed 6 bases from V and 2 bases from J; junction bases left unmatched: 11. The CDR3 is 15 amino acids.

The chain combines TRBV20-1 with TRBJ2-3; 8 bases are a match to TRBD2. CDR3 length equals 14 residues. J was trimmed by 5 bases and V by 8 bases; bases with no gene match: 12. CDR1 DFQATT and CDR2 SNEGSKA come from the germline V gene (reference sequence). CDR3 amino acids: CSTGTRSRVDTQYF. CDR3 bases: TGCAGTACAGGGACTAGGAGTCGTGTAGATACGCAGTATTTT.

This clonotype was found a few times. The V and J genes are TRBV2 and TRBJ2-7; D gene unclear. V gave up 3 bases and J gave up 3 bases, with 9 bases separating them. Germline loops: CDR1 SNHLY, CDR2 FYNNEI. This CDR3 has 13 residues. CDR3 protein: CASSDNSFYEQYF. CDR3 bases: TGTGCCAGCAGTGATAACAGCTTCTACGAGCAGTACTTC.

The V gene is TRBV7-6, the J gene TRBJ2-3, with 10 bases that match TRBD2. The CDR3 loop spans 18 amino acids. Germline V gives CDR1 SGHVS, CDR2 FNYEAQ. The junction had 11 bases not matched to a gene; V was cut back by 5 bases and J by 0 bases. Here the CDR3 reads CASSPQRASGGSTDTQYF. The CDR3 DNA sequence: TGTGCCAGCAGCCCGCAACGGGCTAGCGGGGGTAGCACAGATACGCAGTATTTT.

This clonotype occurred a few times. This rearrangement joins TRBV5-5 to TRBJ2-1; 7 bases fit TRBD2. Trimming cost V 1 base and J 4 bases; bases outside gene matches: 2. Germline-derived CDR1 and CDR2 are SGHKS and YYEKEE (reference sequence). There are 14 residues in the CDR3. The DNA for the CDR3 is TGTGCCAGCAGCTTGAGGCGGGGGTACAATGAGCAGTTCTTC. Protein sequence: CASSLRRGYNEQFF.

This clonotype was counted many times. The chain combines TRBV6-1 with TRBJ2-2; tentatively, D is TRBD1 (5 bases). This CDR3 is built from 15 residues. Between the trimmed V and J ends, which lost 5 bases and 1 base, there was a span of 11 bases. The germline V gene encodes CDR1 MNHNS and CDR2 SASEGT. The CDR3 nucleotides are TGTGCCAGCAGTCCTCAGGGTGGGAACACCGGGGAGCTGTTTTTT. This sequence encodes CASSPQGGNTGELFF.

This clonotype was seen a few times. The rearrangement links TRBV19 to TRBJ1-5; TRBD1 is a possible D gene (6 bases). Trimming shortened V by 3 bases and J by 6 bases, and 12 bases separated the two germline ends. This CDR3 contains 14 residues. The V gene's germline CDR1 is LNHDA and CDR2 SQIVND (reference sequence). This CDR3 is CASSIGGGLQPQHF. In nucleotides, the CDR3 is TGTGCCAGTAGTATTGGAGGGGGTCTTCAGCCCCAGCATTTT.

V usage is TRBV24-1 and J usage is TRBJ1-4, with TRBD1 matching 7 bases. Germline loops: CDR1 KGHDR, CDR2 SFDVKD. V lost 4 bases to trimming and J lost 5 bases; unmatched junction nucleotides: 6. The CDR3 covers 15 residues. The CDR3 DNA reads TGTGCCACCAGTGACGGAGGGGACAGAAATGAAAAACTGTTTTTT. Its translation is CATSDGGDRNEKLFF.

This chain joins TRBV6-2 or TRBV6-3 and TRBJ2-5, with D perhaps matching TRBD2 (6 bases). The ends were cut back, 8 bases at V and 4 bases at J, with 14 bases in the middle. Germline V CDR1 and CDR2: MNHEY, SVGEGT. There are 13 residues in the CDR3. The DNA of the CDR3 is TGTGCCAGCCTAAACGGGGGAAGAGAGACCCAGTACTTC. Its translation: CASLNGGRETQYF.

This clonotype was recorded many times. The chain uses TRBV9 and TRBJ2-1; tentatively, D is TRBD2 (6 bases). V lost 4 bases and J lost 6, with 11 bases in between. The germline gives CDR1 SGDLS, CDR2 YYNGEE. There are 13 residues in the CDR3. CDR3 region: CASSLTSSNEQFF. The CDR3 region has the DNA TGTGCCAGCAGCCTGACTAGTTCCAATGAGCAGTTCTTC.

This clonotype was counted a few times. The CDR3 DNA sequence: TGTGCCAGCAGTAAACAGGGCCCCTCGGAGACCCAGTACTTC. It specifies CASSKQGPSETQYF. This sequence joins TRBV6-1 and TRBJ2-5; a weak D match, TRBD1 (6 bases). Trimming cost V 5 bases and J 5 bases, with 15 bases left between them. The CDR3 has 14 residues. Germline-derived CDR1 and CDR2 are MNHNS and SASEGT.

The chain carries TRBV20-1 and TRBJ1-3; D gene unclear. V lost 3 bases, J lost 10 bases, and 19 bases lay in between. This CDR3 contains 14 residues. Germline V CDR1 and CDR2: DFQATT, SNEGSKA (reference sequence). Here the CDR3 DNA reads TGCAGTGCTAGCAAGTCGCCCTGGAAAGAGACCATATATTTT. Its translation is CSASKSPWKETIYF.

V is TRBV7-9 and J is TRBJ2-5; 9 bases fit TRBD2. J gave up 4 bases and V 4 bases, and 4 bases lay outside the gene matches. This CDR3 is built from 14 residues. The V gene's germline CDR1 is SEHNR and CDR2 FQNEAQ (reference sequence). CDR3 DNA sequence: TGTGCCAGCAGCTCGAATAGCGGGGGAGAGACCCAGTACTTC. The encoded protein is CASSSNSGGETQYF.